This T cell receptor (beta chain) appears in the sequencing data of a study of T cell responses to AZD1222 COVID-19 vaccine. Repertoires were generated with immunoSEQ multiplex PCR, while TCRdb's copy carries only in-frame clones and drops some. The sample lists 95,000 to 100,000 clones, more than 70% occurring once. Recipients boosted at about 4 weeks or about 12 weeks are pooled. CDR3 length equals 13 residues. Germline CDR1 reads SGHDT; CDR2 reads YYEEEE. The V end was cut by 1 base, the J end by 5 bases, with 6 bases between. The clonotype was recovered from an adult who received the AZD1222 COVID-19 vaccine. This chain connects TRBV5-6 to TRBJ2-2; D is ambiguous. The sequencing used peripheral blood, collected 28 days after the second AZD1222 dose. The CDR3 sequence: CASSLMGTGELFF. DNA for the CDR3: TGTGCCAGCAGCTTGATGGGAACCGGGGAGCTGTTTTTT.